The next 8 T cell receptor beta chains were all read from a single sample in a study of low-dose radiotherapy and immunotherapy resistance in tumors. Gene-specific TRAV and TRBV primers were used for first-strand cDNA, covering alpha and beta chains. TCRs were put through around 20 PCR cycles of amplification with Phusion. A constant-region primer and the V-primer adapter served as the primer pair. Using its own MiXCR run on the reads, TCRdb lists one record per CDR3 protein. The sample lists 95,000 to 100,000 distinct CDR3 sequences; 20% were seen once. Time point reported: after trial treatment. Treatment of the sample: LDRT plus nivolumab, ipilimumab, low-dose cyclophosphamide and aspirin (RACIN trial). The sequences come from PBMCs, collected after low-dose radiotherapy plus immunotherapy. The receptor source for this set is a male donor with prostate cancer.

The sample holds many counts of this clonotype. The rearrangement links TRBV7-9 to TRBJ2-7; no clear D gene. The CDR3 is 13 residues long. Trimming took off 1 base at V and 3 bases at J, with 7 bases between the two ends. CDR1 is SEHNR, CDR2 FQNEAQ, per germline (reference sequence). In DNA form, the CDR3 reads TGTGCCAGCAGCTTAGGGGCAGACTACGAGCAGTACTTC. Its translation: CASSLGADYEQYF.

This clonotype was observed many times. J is TRBJ1-1 and V is TRBV4-1, with D unclear. V dropped 1 base and J dropped 4 bases, with 10 bases sitting between them. The CDR3 has 14 amino acids. Germline V gene data show CDR1 as MGHRA and CDR2 as YSYEKL. This chain's CDR3 is CASSQGKGITEAFF. CDR3 nucleotide sequence: TGCGCCAGCAGCCAAGGAAAAGGGATCACTGAAGCTTTCTTT.

This clonotype was recorded at least ten times. The chain links TRBV15 to TRBJ2-5; D possibly corresponds to TRBD2 (6 bases). Between the trimmed V and J ends, which lost 4 bases and 4 bases, there was a span of 22 bases. This CDR3 has 17 residues. The germline V gene encodes CDR1 LNHNV and CDR2 YYDKDF (reference sequence). The CDR3 sequence: CATSKNAGTYHPETQYF. The DNA of the CDR3 is TGTGCCACCAGCAAGAACGCGGGGACCTACCATCCAGAGACCCAGTACTTC.

Ten or more counts support this clonotype. This chain joins TRBV5-1 and TRBJ2-7; D is perhaps TRBD2 (6 bases). From germline, CDR1 is SGHRS and CDR2 YFSETQ. The CDR3 sequence is 15 residues long. V lost 4 bases and J 2 bases, leaving 16 bases between the germline ends. As DNA, the CDR3 is TGCGCCAGCAGCCCGGGACTTAATCCTACCTACGAGCAGTACTTC. It is translated as CASSPGLNPTYEQYF. The whole variable domain, filled in from reference TRBV5-1 and TRBJ2-7, reads KAGVTQTPRYLIKTRGQQVTLSCSPISGHRSVSWYQQTPGQGLQFLFEYFSETQRNKGNFPGRFSGRQFSNSRSEMNVSTLELGDSALYLCASSPGLNPTYEQYFGPGTRLTVT.

The chain joins TRBV2 to TRBJ2-2, with a possible D match to TRBD1 (7 bases). CDR1 SNHLY and CDR2 FYNNEI come from the germline V gene. V lost 10 bases to trimming and J lost 2 bases, with 14 bases between them. There are 14 residues in the CDR3. CDR3 sequence reads: CAKTGTGNTGELFF. CDR3 DNA: TGTGCCAAGACAGGGACTGGAAACACCGGGGAGCTGTTTTTT.

This clonotype came up many times. The chain joins TRBV6-5 to TRBJ2-7; D is uncertain. Germline values: CDR1 MNHEY, CDR2 SVGAGI. The CDR3 totals 11 residues. The ends were cut back, 2 bases at V and 7 bases at J, with 6 bases in the middle. The CDR3 spells CASSYAREQYF. The CDR3 region has the DNA TGTGCCAGCAGTTACGCGCGAGAGCAGTACTTC.

This clonotype showed up many times. This sequence joins TRBV6-1 and TRBJ2-7, with TRBD2 matching over 8 bases. The CDR3 loop spans 14 amino acids. V shed 8 bases and J 1 base; nucleotides not matched to a gene: 7. CDR1 MNHNS and CDR2 SASEGT come from the germline V gene. The DNA for the CDR3 is TGTGCCAGCTACCCAGCGGGGGAGTCCTACGAGCAGTACTTC. Translation: CASYPAGESYEQYF.

This clonotype was seen many times. This chain joins TRBV6-8 and TRBJ2-7; D may be TRBD1 (6 bases). The CDR3 runs 12 residues. Between the trimmed V and J ends, which lost 8 bases and 4 bases, there was a span of 12 bases. Germline V gene data show CDR1 as MNHGY and CDR2 as SAAAGT. The CDR3 protein is CASGTGWYEQYF. The DNA of the CDR3 is TGTGCCAGCGGTACAGGGTGGTACGAGCAGTACTTC.